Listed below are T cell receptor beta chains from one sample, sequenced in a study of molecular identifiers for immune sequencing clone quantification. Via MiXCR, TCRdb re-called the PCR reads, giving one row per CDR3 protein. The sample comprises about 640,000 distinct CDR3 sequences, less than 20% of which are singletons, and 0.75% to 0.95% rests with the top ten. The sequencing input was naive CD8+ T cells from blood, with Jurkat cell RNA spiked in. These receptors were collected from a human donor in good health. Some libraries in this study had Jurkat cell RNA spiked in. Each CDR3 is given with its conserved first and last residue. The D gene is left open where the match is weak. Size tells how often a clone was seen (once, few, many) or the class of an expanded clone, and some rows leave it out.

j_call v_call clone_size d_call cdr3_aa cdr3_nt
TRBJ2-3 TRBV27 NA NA CASSLGVSDTQYF TGTGCCAGCAGTTTAGGGGTCTCAGATACGCAGTATTTT
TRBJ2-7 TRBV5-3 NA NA CASSLTMGGGCEQYF TGTGCCAGCAGCTTGACCATGGGGGGAGGCTGCGAGCAGTACTTC
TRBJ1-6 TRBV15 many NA CATSRDVLRINSPLHF TGTGCCACCAGCAGAGATGTTTTACGGATTAATTCACCCCTCCACTTT
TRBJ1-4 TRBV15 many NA CATSSVASGTTNEKLFF TGTGCCACCAGCAGTGTTGCCTCAGGGACAACTAATGAAAAACTGTTTTTT
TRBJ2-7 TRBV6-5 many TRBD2 CASSYGTSGGTYEQYF TGTGCCAGCAGTTACGGTACTAGCGGGGGAACTTACGAGCAGTACTTC
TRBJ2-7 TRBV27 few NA CASSGGTDFYEQYF TGTGCCAGCAGTGGGGGGACAGACTTCTACGAGCAGTACTTC
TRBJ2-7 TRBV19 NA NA CASSIAPWGSYEQYF TGTGCCAGTAGTATTGCCCCATGGGGTTCCTACGAGCAGTACTTC
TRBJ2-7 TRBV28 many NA CASSLLRLAYEQYF TGTGCCAGCAGTTTGCTCAGGCTTGCCTACGAGCAGTACTTC
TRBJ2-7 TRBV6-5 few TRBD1 CASSAGTGIFYEQYF TGTGCCAGCAGCGCCGGGACAGGGATCTTCTACGAGCAGTACTTC
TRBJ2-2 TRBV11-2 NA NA CASSKMGWELFF TGTGCCAGCAGCAAGATGGGGTGGGAGCTGTTTTTT
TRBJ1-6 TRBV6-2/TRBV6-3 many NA CASRYGPADSYNSPLHF TGTGCCAGCCGCTACGGGCCAGCGGATTCCTATAATTCACCCCTCCACTTT
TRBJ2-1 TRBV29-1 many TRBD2 CSVEAGAPSSYNEQFF TGCAGCGTCGAAGCGGGGGCCCCCTCCTCCTACAATGAGCAGTTCTTC
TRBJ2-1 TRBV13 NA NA CASSLGQGPREQFF TGTGCCAGCAGCTTAGGACAGGGTCCTCGGGAGCAGTTCTTC
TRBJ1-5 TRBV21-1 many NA CASSKEGSALFNNQPQHF TGTGCCAGCAGCAAAGAGGGCAGTGCGCTATTTAACAATCAGCCCCAGCATTTT
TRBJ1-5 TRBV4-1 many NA CASSPFGQRDYSNQPQHF TGCGCCAGCAGCCCTTTTGGTCAGCGGGACTATAGCAATCAGCCCCAGCATTTT
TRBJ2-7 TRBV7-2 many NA CASSLGGVGEYF TGTGCCAGCAGCTTAGGGGGGGTGGGGGAGTACTTC
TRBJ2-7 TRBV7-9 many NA CASSSFDNWYEQYF TGTGCCAGCAGCTCGTTCGACAACTGGTACGAGCAGTACTTC
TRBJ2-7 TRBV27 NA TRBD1 CASSWTGYYEQYF TGTGCCAGCAGTTGGACAGGATACTACGAGCAGTACTTC
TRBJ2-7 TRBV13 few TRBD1 CASSFGTANYEQYF TGTGCCAGCAGCTTCGGGACAGCGAACTACGAGCAGTACTTC
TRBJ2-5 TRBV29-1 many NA CSVDLTDPFQETQYF TGCAGCGTTGATCTGACGGACCCTTTCCAAGAGACCCAGTACTTC
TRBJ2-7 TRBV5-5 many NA CASSSDHHEQYF TGTGCCAGCAGCTCGGATCACCACGAGCAGTACTTC
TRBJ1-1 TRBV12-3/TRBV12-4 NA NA CAGSSGRVGRRNTEAFF TGTGCCGGCAGTTCCGGAAGGGTCGGAAGGAGGAACACTGAAGCTTTCTTT
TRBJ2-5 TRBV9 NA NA CASSSSGTRRETQYF TGTGCCAGCAGCAGCTCCGGGACCCGTAGGGAGACCCAGTACTTC
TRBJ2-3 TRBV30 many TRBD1 CAWSPHPGTGTSSTDTQYF TGTGCCTGGAGTCCCCACCCCGGGACAGGGACTTCTAGCACAGATACGCAGTATTTT
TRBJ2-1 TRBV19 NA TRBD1 CASREGTVYNEQFF TGTGCCAGTAGAGAGGGGACAGTTTACAATGAGCAGTTCTTC
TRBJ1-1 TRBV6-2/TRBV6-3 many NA CASSYSKLSTEAFF TGTGCCAGCAGTTACTCGAAGCTGAGCACTGAAGCTTTCTTT
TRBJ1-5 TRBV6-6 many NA CASDPLLAGNQPQHF TGTGCCAGCGATCCCTTGCTGGCCGGTAATCAGCCCCAGCATTTT
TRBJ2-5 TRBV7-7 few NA CASSLGAGGEETQYF TGTGCCAGCAGCTTGGGAGCGGGCGGGGAAGAGACCCAGTACTTC
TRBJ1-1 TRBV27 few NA CASSQGTRAFF TGTGCCAGCAGCCAGGGGACACGGGCTTTCTTT
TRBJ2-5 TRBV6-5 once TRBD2 CASSSPGLAGEEEAQYF TGTGCCAGCAGTTCCCCTGGACTAGCGGGAGAGGAAGAGGCCCAGTACTTC
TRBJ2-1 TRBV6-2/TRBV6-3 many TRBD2 CASSSILAGAGNEQFF TGTGCCAGCAGTTCAATACTAGCGGGAGCTGGCAATGAGCAGTTCTTC
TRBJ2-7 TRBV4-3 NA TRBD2 CANSHGTSAYEQYF TGCGCCAACAGCCATGGGACTAGCGCTTACGAGCAGTACTTC
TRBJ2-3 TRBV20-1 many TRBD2 CSAPASGGARQGDTQYF TGCAGTGCTCCGGCTAGCGGGGGGGCGCGGCAGGGAGATACGCAGTATTTT
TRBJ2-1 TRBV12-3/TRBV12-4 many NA CASSLVADEQFF TGTGCCAGCAGTTTAGTAGCGGATGAGCAGTTCTTC
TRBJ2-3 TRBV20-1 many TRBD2 CSARRAGGPSDTQYF TGCAGTGCTAGGAGAGCGGGAGGGCCCTCAGATACGCAGTATTTT
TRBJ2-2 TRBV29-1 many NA CSARDTGELFF TGCAGCGCGCGGGACACCGGGGAGCTGTTTTTT
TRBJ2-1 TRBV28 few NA CASSLWSGQSSYNEQFF TGTGCCAGCAGTTTATGGTCCGGGCAGAGCTCCTACAATGAGCAGTTCTTC
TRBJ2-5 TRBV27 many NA CASSLAHRVGETQYF TGTGCCAGCAGTTTAGCCCACAGGGTCGGAGAGACCCAGTACTTC
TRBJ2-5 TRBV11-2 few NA CASSYYRAAQGTQYF TGTGCCAGCAGCTATTACCGGGCAGCACAAGGGACCCAGTACTTC
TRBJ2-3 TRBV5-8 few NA CASSQGLAFGTDTQYF TGTGCCAGCAGCCAGGGACTCGCGTTCGGCACAGATACGCAGTATTTT
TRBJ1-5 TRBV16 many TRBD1 CASSQSRTGEGNQPQHF TGTGCCAGCAGCCAATCTAGGACAGGGGAAGGCAATCAGCCCCAGCATTTT
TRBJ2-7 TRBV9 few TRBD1 CASSVGTGRYEQYF TGTGCCAGCAGCGTAGGGACAGGAAGGTACGAGCAGTACTTC
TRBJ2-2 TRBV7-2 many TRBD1 CASSSGTGNTGELFF TGTGCCAGCAGCTCCGGGACAGGGAACACCGGGGAGCTGTTTTTT
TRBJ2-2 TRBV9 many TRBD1 CASSDSGTGFTGELFF TGTGCCAGCAGCGACTCCGGGACAGGGTTCACCGGGGAGCTGTTTTTT
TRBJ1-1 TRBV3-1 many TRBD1 CASSNGQGNTEAFF TGTGCCAGCAGCAACGGACAGGGGAACACTGAAGCTTTCTTT
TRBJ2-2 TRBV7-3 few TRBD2 CATTPGLAGVNTGELFF TGTGCCACGACCCCAGGACTAGCGGGAGTGAACACCGGGGAGCTGTTTTTT
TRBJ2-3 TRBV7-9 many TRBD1 CASSLVGQGADTQYF TGTGCCAGCAGCTTAGTAGGACAGGGAGCCGATACGCAGTATTTT
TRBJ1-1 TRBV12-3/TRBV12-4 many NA CASSFLAGIRDTEAFF TGTGCCAGCAGTTTCTTGGCAGGGATCAGAGACACTGAAGCTTTCTTT
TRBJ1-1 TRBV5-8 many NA CASSPEANTEAFF TGTGCCAGCAGCCCCGAGGCCAACACTGAAGCTTTCTTT
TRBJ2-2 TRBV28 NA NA CASSLFGNTGELFF TGTGCCAGCAGTTTATTTGGAAACACCGGGGAGCTGTTTTTT
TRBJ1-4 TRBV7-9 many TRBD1 CASSQGTAPELTNEKLFF TGTGCCAGCAGTCAAGGGACAGCCCCCGAATTGACTAATGAAAAACTGTTTTTT
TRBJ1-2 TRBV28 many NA CASSLAGLGYGYTF TGTGCCAGCAGTTTGGCAGGGCTGGGGTATGGCTACACCTTC
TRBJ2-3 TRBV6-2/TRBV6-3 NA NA CASSYELGGDPADTQYF TGTGCCAGCAGTTACGAGCTAGGGGGGGACCCGGCCGATACGCAGTATTTT
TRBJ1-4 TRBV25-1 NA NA CASSTPGGATNEKLFF TGTGCCAGCAGTACTCCCGGGGGAGCAACTAATGAAAAACTGTTTTTT
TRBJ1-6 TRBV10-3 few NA CATAAEGESSYNSPLHF TGTGCCACGGCCGCGGAGGGAGAAAGCTCCTATAATTCACCCCTCCACTTT
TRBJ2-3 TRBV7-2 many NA CASSLGWTPATDTQYF TGTGCCAGCAGCTTAGGATGGACTCCGGCCACAGATACGCAGTATTTT
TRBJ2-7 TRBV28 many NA CASSSPYEQYF TGTGCCAGCAGTTCGCCCTACGAGCAGTACTTC
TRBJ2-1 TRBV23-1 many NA CASSQSRGLDSYNEQFF TGCGCCAGCAGTCAATCGCGGGGGCTTGATTCCTACAATGAGCAGTTCTTC
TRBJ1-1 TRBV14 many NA CASSQSKWGNTEAFF TGTGCCAGCAGCCAAAGCAAGTGGGGGAACACTGAAGCTTTCTTT
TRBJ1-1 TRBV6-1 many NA CASSDWAFSFF TGTGCCAGCAGTGACTGGGCTTTTTCTTTCTTT